This is a list of T cell receptor beta chains from one sample in a study of molecular identifiers for immune sequencing clone quantification. Each CDR3 protein is one row after TCRdb ran MiXCR on the PCR reads. Of roughly 65,000 distinct CDR3 sequences in the sample, roughly 17% were seen once. Sample: naive CD8+ T cells from blood, with Jurkat cell RNA spiked in. Every receptor here comes from a human donor in good health. Some libraries in this study had Jurkat cell RNA spiked in. The CDR3 runs from the conserved cysteine through the conserved F or W. The order of the fields is D gene, clone size, J gene, V gene, CDR3 length, CDR3 DNA, CDR3 protein. The D gene is left open where the match is weak. Clone size is shown for a subset of rows, as once, few, many or a class of expanded clone.

>TRBD2|few|TRBJ2-7|TRBV28|13
TGTGCCAGCAGCCGGGGGGGGGGGGACGAGCAGTACTTC
CASSRGGGDEQYF
>TRBD1|-|TRBJ1-2|TRBV4-1|15
TGCGCCAGCAGCCAAGCCCCCGGGACAGGGTATGGCTACACCTTC
CASSQAPGTGYGYTF
>-|many|TRBJ2-3|TRBV14|17
TGTGCCAGCAGCCAAGAAGGTCCGGGGGGCCACACAGATACGCAGTATTTT
CASSQEGPGGHTDTQYF
>TRBD1|many|TRBJ1-3|TRBV12-3/TRBV12-4|14
TGTGCCAGCAACCCGACAGGGGCTGGAAACACCATATATTTT
CASNPTGAGNTIYF
>-|few|TRBJ2-7|TRBV2|16
TGTGCCAGCAGTGGAAGTAGGGCAGTGAGAACCTACGAGCAGTACTTC
CASSGSRAVRTYEQYF
>TRBD2|many|TRBJ2-3|TRBV7-2|17
TGTGCCAGCAGCCCGCGTCTTGGACTAGCGGGTAGCCTTGGGCAGTATTTT
CASSPRLGLAGSLGQYF
>-|-|TRBJ2-3|TRBV7-6|17
TGTGCCAGCAGCTTGGAAGGACTAACCCCTGGGACAGATATGCAGTATTTT
CASSLEGLTPGTDMQYF
>-|many|TRBJ1-5|TRBV4-1|13
TGCGCCAGCAGCCAAGATGGCCCGCAGCCCCAGCATTTT
CASSQDGPQPQHF
>TRBD2|few|TRBJ2-1|TRBV5-6|17
TGTGCCAGCAGCTTTGAAGCGGGAGTTGGCTCCTACAATGAGCAGTTCTTC
CASSFEAGVGSYNEQFF
>TRBD1|once|TRBJ2-1|TRBV10-3|19
TGTGCCATCAGTGGTGGAGGAAGGGGGCATATAGGCTCCTACAATGAGCAGTTCTTC
CAISGGGRGHIGSYNEQFF
>-|few|TRBJ2-7|TRBV4-2|15
TGTGCCAGCAGCCCGTCGGTCTTCTTTACCTACGAGCAGTACTTC
CASSPSVFFTYEQYF
>-|many|TRBJ2-7|TRBV11-2|15
TGTGCCAGCATCCCCGAGGAATCACCTACCTACGAGCAGTACTTC
CASIPEESPTYEQYF
>-|few|TRBJ2-3|TRBV3-1|16
TGTGCCAGCAGCGCCGACGCGGGCGAGGGTACAGATACGCAGTATTTT
CASSADAGEGTDTQYF
>-|many|TRBJ1-1|TRBV9|13
TGTGCCAGCAGCGTAGGAGGGCTAACTGAAGCTTTCTTT
CASSVGGLTEAFF
>TRBD2|many|TRBJ2-5|TRBV7-9|14
TGTGCCGGAACTAGCGGGAGGGCCTTGGAGACCCAGTACTTC
CAGTSGRALETQYF
>TRBD2|many|TRBJ2-2|TRBV29-1|13
TGCAGCGTTGTACTAGCGGGAGTTGGGGAGCTGTTTTTT
CSVVLAGVGELFF
>TRBD1|many|TRBJ2-7|TRBV5-1|15
TGCGCCAGCAGCGTGAGACAGGGGCGAGCCTACGAGCAGTACTTC
CASSVRQGRAYEQYF
>-|many|TRBJ2-5|TRBV7-9|13
TGTGCCAGCAGCTTGGTCTTACAAGAGACCCAGTACTTC
CASSLVLQETQYF
>TRBD2|-|TRBJ2-3|TRBV6-5|15
TGTGCCAGCAGCGGACTAGCGGGAGGATCAGATACGCAGTATTTT
CASSGLAGGSDTQYF
>-|many|TRBJ2-3|TRBV3-1|14
TGTGCCAGCAGCCCTGGGCAGCGCACAGATACGCAGTATTTT
CASSPGQRTDTQYF
>TRBD2|many|TRBJ2-3|TRBV7-2|16
TGTGCCAGCAGCCCTCTAGCGGGGTATAGCACAGATACGCAGTATTTT
CASSPLAGYSTDTQYF
>TRBD2|-|TRBJ2-7|TRBV7-9|14
TGTGCCAGCAGCTTAGTGACTAGCGGGAACGAGCAGTACTTC
CASSLVTSGNEQYF
>-|many|TRBJ2-7|TRBV7-9|13
TGTGCCAGCGCGGCAGTGGCCGCCGGCGAGCAGTACTTC
CASAAVAAGEQYF
>TRBD2|many|TRBJ2-1|TRBV27|16
TGTGCCAGCAGTCCCTCGACTAGCGGCCGTTACAATGAGCAGTTCTTC
CASSPSTSGRYNEQFF
>-|many|TRBJ2-3|TRBV27|14
TGTGCCAGCAGGTATCGGACGGGCACAGATACGCAGTATTTT
CASRYRTGTDTQYF
>TRBD1|-|TRBJ1-2|TRBV13|14
TGTGCCAGCAGCCCGGACAGGGGGCTCTTTGGCTACACCTTC
CASSPDRGLFGYTF
>-|many|TRBJ2-7|TRBV28|14
TGTGCCACAGTGACGACGGTGAGCTCCTACGAGCAGTACTTC
CATVTTVSSYEQYF
>-|many|TRBJ2-7|TRBV20-1|15
TGCAGTGCTCGTACACGGGAGCCCCGCGACTACGAGCAGTACTTC
CSARTREPRDYEQYF
>TRBD1|many|TRBJ2-1|TRBV5-6|15
TGTGCCAGCAGCTTGGGGGGTAGGGGGCGGAGTGAGCAGTTCTTC
CASSLGGRGRSEQFF
>TRBD2|many|TRBJ2-1|TRBV7-8|18
TGTGCCAGCAGCTTATGGACTAGCGGGAGTATATCCGGAGATGAGCAGTTCTTC
CASSLWTSGSISGDEQFF